A single sample gave rise to the 18 T cell receptor beta chains below, sequenced in a study of blood T cell repertoires in COVID-19. The table came from immunoSEQ multiplex PCR; TCRdb's copy has only in-frame clones and leaves some out. Of a few hundred thousand clones listed, 70% to 90% are singletons. The specimen was peripheral blood. These receptors originate from a man younger than 35 with COVID-19, enrolled during active disease.

The chain links TRBV7-2 to TRBJ1-1; D call uncertain. The germline V gene has CDR1 SGHTA and CDR2 FQGNSA. The CDR3 is 14 residues long. The germline V and J ends were trimmed by 3 bases and 0 bases, with 8 bases remaining between them. The CDR3 DNA is TGTGCCAGCAGCTTTGCAGGATTGAACACTGAAGCTTTCTTT. Translating gives CASSFAGLNTEAFF. The variable domain in full, with the rest retrieved from reference TRBV7-2 and TRBJ1-1, is GAGVSQSPSNKVTEKGKDVELRCDPISGHTALYWYRQSLGQGLEFLIYFQGNSAPDKSGLPSDRFSAERTGGSVSTLTIQRTQQEDSAVYLCASSFAGLNTEAFFGQGTRLTVV.

V is TRBV2 and J is TRBJ2-5, with D tentatively TRBD2 (6 bases). The V gene lost 2 bases and the J gene lost 3 bases, with 10 bases spanning the gap. This CDR3 region has 14 residues. Germline V gene lookup returns CDR1 SNHLY and CDR2 FYNNEI. The CDR3, as DNA: TGTGCCAGCAGTGAAACACGCGGGAAAGAGACCCAGTACTTC. This encodes CASSETRGKETQYF.

This clone was observed a single time. The CDR3 DNA reads TGTGCCAGCTCAAGGACAGGGCTAACTGAAGCTTTCTTT. Its protein product is CASSRTGLTEAFF. V and J are TRBV18 and TRBJ1-1; 8 bases are a match to TRBD1. V lost 5 bases, J lost 5 bases, and 4 bases stayed unmatched. Germline loops: CDR1 KGHSH, CDR2 LQKENI. This CDR3 has 13 amino acids.

The J gene is TRBJ2-1, the V gene TRBV27; 9 nucleotides line up with TRBD1. The trim removed 4 bases at V and 9 bases at J, leaving 1 base unmatched. Germline-derived CDR1 and CDR2 are MNHEY and SMNVEV (reference sequence). The CDR3 length is 12 residues. This chain's CDR3 is CASSWDRVEQFF. The CDR3 DNA reads as TGTGCCAGCAGTTGGGACAGGGTTGAGCAGTTCTTC.

This sequence joins TRBV5-1 and TRBJ2-3; D possibly corresponds to TRBD2 (5 bases). The CDR3 sequence is 14 residues long. V gave up 6 bases and J gave up 5 bases, with 16 bases separating them. Per the germline V gene, CDR1 is SGHRS and CDR2 is YFSETQ. The CDR3 nucleotides read TGCGCCAGCACCGAGGGCCTCCCCCAAGATACGCAGTATTTT. This sequence encodes CASTEGLPQDTQYF.

V and J are TRBV28 and TRBJ1-1; tentative D call: TRBD1 (6 bases). Trimming shortened V by 6 bases and J by 10 bases, and 15 bases separated the two germline ends. This CDR3 has 12 amino acids. Germline-derived CDR1 and CDR2 are MDHEN and SYDVKM. The CDR3 loop is CASRQSWGLAFF. The DNA for the CDR3 is TGTGCCAGCAGACAAAGTTGGGGGCTAGCTTTCTTT.

As DNA, the CDR3 is TGCAGTGGTGGGAGGGGGAATGAGCAGTTCTTC. As protein: CSGGRGNEQFF. The chain uses TRBV29-1 and TRBJ2-1; D is perhaps TRBD2 (7 bases). The CDR3 consists of 11 residues. Germline loops: CDR1 SQVTM, CDR2 ANQGSEA.

This chain connects TRBV10-2 to TRBJ2-1; TRBD1 is a possible D gene (5 bases). This CDR3 is 15 amino acids long. V dropped 8 bases and J dropped 0 bases, with 14 bases sitting between them. CDR1 WSHSY and CDR2 SAAADI come from the germline V gene. The chain's CDR3 is CASQQYDSSYNEQFF. The CDR3 nucleotides read TGCGCCAGCCAGCAGTATGACAGCTCCTACAATGAGCAGTTCTTC.

This chain uses TRBV15 with TRBJ2-7; 8 bases fit TRBD2. Trimming took 4 bases from V and 7 from J; bases not matched to a gene: 15. There are 16 residues in the CDR3. CDR1 is LNHNV and CDR2 is YYDKDF in the germline V gene (reference sequence). The DNA for the CDR3 is TGTGCCACCAGCATCCCCAGGGTAGCGGGGCTTCGGGAGCAGTACTTC. It specifies CATSIPRVAGLREQYF.

In nucleotides, the CDR3 is TGTGCCAGCAGCTTAGGAGGGACAGGAGATAACTATGGCTACACCTTC. Protein sequence: CASSLGGTGDNYGYTF. The rearrangement links TRBV7-9 to TRBJ1-2; 8 bases fit TRBD1. The CDR3 runs 16 residues. Germline assignment: CDR1 SEHNR and CDR2 FQNEAQ (reference sequence). J lost 1 base, V lost 1 base, and 5 bases had no gene match.

The chain has TRBV19 and TRBJ1-5; 9 bases match TRBD1. CDR1 and CDR2 (germline): LNHDA, SQIVND (reference sequence). The ends lost 7 bases at V and 1 base at J; junction bases unmatched: 8. The CDR3 loop spans 16 amino acids. This CDR3 reads CASKEGDRGSNQPQHF. The CDR3 DNA sequence: TGTGCCAGTAAGGAAGGAGACAGGGGGAGCAATCAGCCCCAGCATTTT.

V gene TRBV5-1 combines with J gene TRBJ1-4; D not certain. This CDR3 region has 13 residues. V was cut by 0 bases and J by 8 bases, with 8 bases left in between. From germline, CDR1 is SGHRS and CDR2 YFSETQ. CDR3 residues: CASSLDREEKLFF. The CDR3 DNA reads as TGCGCCAGCAGCTTGGACCGAGAAGAAAAACTGTTTTTT.

The chain carries TRBV7-8 and TRBJ1-1, with TRBD1 as a possible D gene (6 bases). The V end lost 0 bases, the J end lost 6 bases, and 14 bases lay between the germline ends. Germline CDR1 reads SGHVS; CDR2 reads FQNEAQ. The CDR3 contains 15 residues. In nucleotides, the CDR3 is TGTGCCAGCAGCTTAGCTCTGCACAACAGGGCTGAAGCTTTCTTT. This translates into CASSLALHNRAEAFF.

This chain joins TRBV7-9 and TRBJ2-7; 12 bases fit TRBD2. The V gene end was trimmed by 5 bases and the J gene end by 4 bases; junction bases not matched to a gene: 12. The germline CDR1 and CDR2 sequences are SEHNR and FQNEAQ (reference sequence). The CDR3 length is 17 residues. The CDR3 nucleotides read TGTGCCAGCAGCCGAGTCCGGACTAGCGGGATACCGTACGAGCAGTACTTC. Residues: CASSRVRTSGIPYEQYF.

The chain has TRBV12-3 or TRBV12-4 and TRBJ2-5, with 9 bases that match TRBD1. The CDR3 sequence is 13 residues long. The V and J ends lost 7 bases and 4 bases, in that order; junction bases with no gene match: 4. CDR3 nucleotide sequence: TGTGCCAGCAAGGGACAGGGTAGAGAGACCCAGTACTTC. It translates to CASKGQGRETQYF.

This chain uses TRBV5-6 with TRBJ2-1; D is possibly TRBD1 (6 bases). CDR3 length: 14 amino acids. Trimming pared 0 bases from V and 6 bases from J, leaving 10 bases between. CDR1 is SGHDT and CDR2 is YYEEEE in the germline V gene. The CDR3 is CASSLGRGGNEQFF. The CDR3 bases are TGTGCCAGCAGCTTGGGCCGAGGGGGCAATGAGCAGTTCTTC.

This clone has more than one count but fewer than ten. V gene TRBV11-2 combines with J gene TRBJ2-2; 7 bases match TRBD1. This CDR3 is 16 amino acids long. Trimming took 5 bases from V and 4 from J; bases not matched to a gene: 10. The V gene's germline CDR1 is SGHAT and CDR2 FQNNGV. The CDR3 spells CASSQTSGQLTGELFF. The CDR3 bases are TGTGCCAGCAGCCAAACGTCGGGACAGCTCACCGGGGAGCTGTTTTTT.

This chain uses TRBV21-1 with TRBJ1-2; the table's TRBD1 call for D was not verified on the DNA. TRBV21-1 is a pseudogene locus. This CDR3 is 17 amino acids long. The CDR3 region is CASNAADRGQKDYGYTF. Written as DNA, the CDR3 is TGTGCCAGCAATGCGGCGGACAGGGGACAGAAAGACTATGGCTACACCTTC.